This is a list of T cell receptor beta chains from one sample in a study of CD8+CD57+ T cells in acquired aplastic anemia. TCRdb re-called the reads with MiXCR, one entry per CDR3 protein. The sample shows 35,000 to 45,000 distinct CDR3 sequences, 68% of them seen only once. The sequenced sample was sorted CD4+, CD8+, or CD8+CD57+ T cells (not recorded which) from PBMCs. The receptors here all came from a human donor in good health, serving as a control. Each CDR3 is given with its conserved first and last residue. Fields, in order: clone size, D gene, V gene, J gene, CDR3 protein, CDR3 DNA. D genes are given only for firm matches. A row's size may be missing; if present it is once, few, many or a size class.

clone size: many; D gene: NA; V gene: TRBV4-1; J gene: TRBJ1-5; CDR3 protein: CASSHELGKMGPYQPQHF; CDR3 DNA: TGCGCCAGCAGCCATGAACTGGGGAAAATGGGCCCCTATCAGCCCCAGCATTTT
clone size: NA; D gene: NA; V gene: TRBV6-1; J gene: TRBJ1-1; CDR3 protein: CASSRQMNTEAFF; CDR3 DNA: TGTGCCAGCAGCCGACAGATGAACACTGAAGCTTTCTTT
clone size: NA; D gene: TRBD2; V gene: TRBV6-1; J gene: TRBJ2-3; CDR3 protein: CASSVTSGGASDTQYF; CDR3 DNA: TGTGCCAGCAGTGTCACTAGCGGGGGGGCGTCCGATACGCAGTATTTT
clone size: NA; D gene: TRBD1; V gene: TRBV29-1; J gene: TRBJ1-1; CDR3 protein: CSPRDRLNTEAFF; CDR3 DNA: TGCAGCCCCCGGGACAGGCTGAACACTGAAGCTTTCTTT
clone size: NA; D gene: TRBD1; V gene: TRBV29-1; J gene: TRBJ2-3; CDR3 protein: CSVQGQGATTDTQYF; CDR3 DNA: TGCAGCGTCCAGGGACAGGGGGCGACCACAGATACGCAGTATTTT
clone size: NA; D gene: NA; V gene: TRBV15; J gene: TRBJ1-6; CDR3 protein: CATSRGTGTNSPLHF; CDR3 DNA: TGTGCCACCAGCAGAGGAACAGGGACCAATTCACCCCTCCACTTT
clone size: NA; D gene: NA; V gene: TRBV10-3; J gene: TRBJ1-2; CDR3 protein: CATKIDTEYGYTF; CDR3 DNA: TGTGCCACCAAAATAGACACTGAATATGGCTACACCTTC
clone size: NA; D gene: NA; V gene: TRBV29-1; J gene: TRBJ2-7; CDR3 protein: CSAVGQSIPYEQYF; CDR3 DNA: TGCAGCGCTGTGGGGCAGTCCATCCCCTACGAGCAGTACTTC
clone size: NA; D gene: TRBD1; V gene: TRBV9; J gene: TRBJ1-2; CDR3 protein: CASSGYQGDGYTF; CDR3 DNA: TGTGCCAGCAGCGGATACCAGGGGGATGGCTACACCTTC
clone size: NA; D gene: NA; V gene: TRBV29-1; J gene: TRBJ2-1; CDR3 protein: CSVDGVSIYEQFF; CDR3 DNA: TGCAGCGTTGACGGGGTATCCATTTATGAGCAGTTCTTC
clone size: many; D gene: NA; V gene: TRBV6-5; J gene: TRBJ2-7; CDR3 protein: CASRKETFSYEQYF; CDR3 DNA: TGTGCCAGCAGAAAGGAAACCTTCTCCTACGAGCAGTACTTC
clone size: NA; D gene: NA; V gene: TRBV11-1; J gene: TRBJ2-3; CDR3 protein: CASSWASSSTDTQYF; CDR3 DNA: TGTGCCAGCAGCTGGGCCTCTTCTAGCACAGATACGCAGTATTTT
clone size: NA; D gene: NA; V gene: TRBV19; J gene: TRBJ1-1; CDR3 protein: CASSSGGYTEAFF; CDR3 DNA: TGTGCCAGTAGTTCCGGGGGGTACACTGAAGCTTTCTTT
clone size: NA; D gene: NA; V gene: TRBV20-1; J gene: TRBJ2-7; CDR3 protein: CSCARRANERYF; CDR3 DNA: TGCAGTTGTGCTCGCAGGGCCAACGAGCGGTACTTC
clone size: NA; D gene: NA; V gene: TRBV7-7; J gene: TRBJ1-2; CDR3 protein: CASSLEGSGVYGYTF; CDR3 DNA: TGTGCCAGCAGCTTAGAGGGTTCAGGGGTTTATGGCTACACCTTC
clone size: NA; D gene: NA; V gene: TRBV5-4; J gene: TRBJ1-6; CDR3 protein: CASSLNRALGSPLHF; CDR3 DNA: TGTGCCAGCAGCTTGAACAGGGCCCTCGGATCACCCCTCCACTTT
clone size: few; D gene: TRBD2; V gene: TRBV18; J gene: TRBJ2-1; CDR3 protein: CASSPELAGVNEQFF; CDR3 DNA: TGTGCCAGCTCACCAGAGCTAGCGGGTGTCAATGAGCAGTTCTTC
clone size: NA; D gene: NA; V gene: TRBV10-3; J gene: TRBJ2-3; CDR3 protein: CAISELYRQYF; CDR3 DNA: TGTGCCATCAGTGAGCTGTACAGGCAGTATTTT
clone size: once; D gene: TRBD1; V gene: TRBV10-3; J gene: TRBJ2-7; CDR3 protein: CAISALGGQGARYEQYF; CDR3 DNA: TGTGCCATCAGTGCCTTGGGGGGACAGGGGGCGCGATACGAGCAGTACTTC
clone size: NA; D gene: NA; V gene: TRBV5-4; J gene: TRBJ2-5; CDR3 protein: CASSLVSEETQYF; CDR3 DNA: TGTGCCAGCAGCTTGGTATCGGAAGAGACCCAGTACTTC
clone size: NA; D gene: NA; V gene: TRBV2; J gene: TRBJ1-2; CDR3 protein: CASTWQGSDGYTF; CDR3 DNA: TGTGCCAGCACTTGGCAGGGGAGCGATGGCTACACCTTC
clone size: NA; D gene: NA; V gene: TRBV19; J gene: TRBJ1-1; CDR3 protein: CASSTGTNTEAFF; CDR3 DNA: TGTGCCAGTAGTACTGGGACGAACACTGAAGCTTTCTTT
clone size: NA; D gene: TRBD2; V gene: TRBV7-2; J gene: TRBJ2-7; CDR3 protein: CASSFAGGNEQYF; CDR3 DNA: TGTGCCAGCAGCTTCGCGGGGGGCAACGAGCAGTACTTC
clone size: once; D gene: TRBD1; V gene: TRBV25-1; J gene: TRBJ2-7; CDR3 protein: CASSSREGQGADEQYF; CDR3 DNA: TGTGCCAGCAGCTCCCGGGAGGGACAGGGGGCAGACGAGCAGTACTTC
clone size: NA; D gene: NA; V gene: TRBV2; J gene: TRBJ2-7; CDR3 protein: CASTAISYEQYF; CDR3 DNA: TGTGCCAGCACGGCTATAAGCTACGAGCAGTACTTC
clone size: few; D gene: NA; V gene: TRBV19; J gene: TRBJ1-1; CDR3 protein: CASNPGGENTEAFF; CDR3 DNA: TGTGCCAGTAACCCGGGAGGCGAGAACACTGAAGCTTTCTTT
clone size: NA; D gene: NA; V gene: TRBV6-1; J gene: TRBJ2-7; CDR3 protein: CASSRLGESYEQYF; CDR3 DNA: TGTGCCAGCAGTCGTTTGGGGGAGTCTTACGAGCAGTACTTC
clone size: NA; D gene: NA; V gene: TRBV7-3; J gene: TRBJ2-2; CDR3 protein: CASSFSPGTGELFF; CDR3 DNA: TGTGCCAGCAGCTTCTCCCCGGGCACCGGGGAGCTGTTTTTT
clone size: NA; D gene: NA; V gene: TRBV29-1; J gene: TRBJ2-3; CDR3 protein: CSVGPRWSDTQYF; CDR3 DNA: TGCAGCGTCGGGCCTAGATGGTCTGATACGCAGTATTTT
clone size: NA; D gene: TRBD1; V gene: TRBV19; J gene: TRBJ1-1; CDR3 protein: CASSRDGTGGTEAFF; CDR3 DNA: TGTGCCAGTAGCAGAGACGGGACAGGGGGGACTGAAGCTTTCTTT
clone size: NA; D gene: NA; V gene: TRBV20-1; J gene: TRBJ1-5; CDR3 protein: CSARNQDNQPQHF; CDR3 DNA: TGCAGTGCTAGGAATCAGGATAATCAGCCCCAGCATTTT
clone size: medium-sized; D gene: NA; V gene: TRBV29-1; J gene: TRBJ2-1; CDR3 protein: CSVEDQGSF; CDR3 DNA: TGCAGCGTTGAAGATCAGGGCAGCTTC
clone size: few; D gene: TRBD2; V gene: TRBV25-1; J gene: TRBJ2-7; CDR3 protein: CASSDVGGGLSYEQYF; CDR3 DNA: TGTGCCAGCAGTGACGTCGGGGGAGGGTTGTCCTACGAGCAGTACTTC
clone size: many; D gene: NA; V gene: TRBV27; J gene: TRBJ2-5; CDR3 protein: CASSLLGGDETQYF; CDR3 DNA: TGTGCCAGCAGTTTATTGGGGGGAGATGAGACCCAGTACTTC
clone size: NA; D gene: NA; V gene: TRBV25-1; J gene: TRBJ1-1; CDR3 protein: CASSNRRNTEAFF; CDR3 DNA: TGTGCCAGCAGTAATCGACGGAACACTGAAGCTTTCTTT
clone size: once; D gene: NA; V gene: TRBV7-9; J gene: TRBJ2-7; CDR3 protein: CASSPSASEQYF; CDR3 DNA: TGTGCCAGCAGCCCATCGGCGTCCGAGCAGTACTTC
clone size: NA; D gene: TRBD1; V gene: TRBV7-2; J gene: TRBJ1-2; CDR3 protein: CASEQGAYGYTF; CDR3 DNA: TGTGCCAGCGAACAGGGGGCATATGGCTACACCTTC
clone size: many; D gene: TRBD1; V gene: TRBV28; J gene: TRBJ1-4; CDR3 protein: CASRRTGFREKLFF; CDR3 DNA: TGTGCCAGCAGGAGGACAGGGTTTCGGGAAAAACTGTTTTTT
clone size: few; D gene: TRBD1; V gene: TRBV10-3; J gene: TRBJ2-7; CDR3 protein: CASGQGAPGEQYF; CDR3 DNA: TGTGCCAGCGGACAGGGGGCTCCGGGGGAGCAGTACTTC
clone size: NA; D gene: NA; V gene: TRBV29-1; J gene: TRBJ1-2; CDR3 protein: CSVEGHYTF; CDR3 DNA: TGCAGCGTTGAGGGTCACTACACCTTC
clone size: NA; D gene: NA; V gene: TRBV19; J gene: TRBJ2-1; CDR3 protein: CASSMSGNEQFF; CDR3 DNA: TGTGCCAGTAGTATGTCGGGGAATGAGCAGTTCTTC
clone size: NA; D gene: TRBD1; V gene: TRBV19; J gene: TRBJ2-1; CDR3 protein: CASKVGTGNNEQFF; CDR3 DNA: TGTGCCAGTAAGGTAGGGACAGGTAACAATGAGCAGTTCTTC
clone size: NA; D gene: TRBD1; V gene: TRBV15; J gene: TRBJ1-2; CDR3 protein: CATSTGQGNYGYTF; CDR3 DNA: TGTGCCACCAGCACGGGACAGGGGAACTATGGCTACACCTTC